This T cell receptor beta chain was captured in a study of blood T cells in healthy people across ages. Together with a sample-barcoded 5' primer, a J-beta primer mix was included in a second PCR lasting roughly 6 to 12 cycles. TCRdb fed the 5' RACE reads into MiXCR, producing one record per CDR3 protein. The table records about 930,000 distinct CDR3 sequences, almost 30% of them present only once. The ends lost 9 bases at V and 0 bases at J; junction bases unmatched: 14. The CDR3 has 16 amino acids. Germline-derived CDR1 and CDR2 are SGHRS and YFSETQ. The same data also went into a second study, on T cells of mothers and their children.

The rearrangement uses TRBV5-1 and TRBJ1-1, with TRBD1 matching 7 bases. This sequence was found in a woman aged 40 to 50 in good health. Sequencing was done on a sample of blood. In DNA, the CDR3 is TGCGCCACCACGCAGGGTTCGACAGGGCTGAACACTGAAGCTTTCTTT. This encodes CATTQGSTGLNTEAFF.